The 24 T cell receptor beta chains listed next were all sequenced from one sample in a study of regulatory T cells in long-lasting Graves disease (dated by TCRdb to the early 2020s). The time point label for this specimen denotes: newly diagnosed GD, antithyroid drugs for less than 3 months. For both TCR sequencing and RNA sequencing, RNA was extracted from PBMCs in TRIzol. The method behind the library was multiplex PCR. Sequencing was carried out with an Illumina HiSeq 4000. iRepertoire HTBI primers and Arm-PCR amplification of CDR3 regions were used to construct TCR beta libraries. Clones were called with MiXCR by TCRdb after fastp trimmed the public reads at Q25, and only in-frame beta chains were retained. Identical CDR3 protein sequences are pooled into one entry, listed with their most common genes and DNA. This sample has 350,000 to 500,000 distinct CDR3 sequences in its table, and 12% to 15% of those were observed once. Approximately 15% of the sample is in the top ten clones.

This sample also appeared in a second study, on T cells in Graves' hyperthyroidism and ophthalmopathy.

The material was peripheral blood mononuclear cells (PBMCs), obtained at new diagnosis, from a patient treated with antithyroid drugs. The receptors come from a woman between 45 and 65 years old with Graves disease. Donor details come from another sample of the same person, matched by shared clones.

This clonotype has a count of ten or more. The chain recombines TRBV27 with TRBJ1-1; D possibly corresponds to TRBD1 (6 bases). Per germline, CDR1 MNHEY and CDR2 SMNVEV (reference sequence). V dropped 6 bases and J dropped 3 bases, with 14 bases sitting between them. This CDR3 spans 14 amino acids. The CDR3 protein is CASSLYREDTEAFF. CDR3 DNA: TGTGCCAGCAGCCTATACAGGGAAGACACTGAAGCTTTCTTT.

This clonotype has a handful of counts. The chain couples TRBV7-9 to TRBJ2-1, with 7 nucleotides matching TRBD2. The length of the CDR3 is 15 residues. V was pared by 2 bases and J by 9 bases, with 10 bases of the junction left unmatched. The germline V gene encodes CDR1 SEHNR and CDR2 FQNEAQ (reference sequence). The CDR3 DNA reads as TGTGCCAGCAGCTTATTAGGGAGGGGTCTTATTGAGCAGTTCTTC. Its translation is CASSLLGRGLIEQFF.

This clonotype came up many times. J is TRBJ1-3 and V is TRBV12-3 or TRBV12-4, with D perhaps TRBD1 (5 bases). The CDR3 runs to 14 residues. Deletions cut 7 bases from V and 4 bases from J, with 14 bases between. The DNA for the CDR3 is TGTGCCAGCATCGAGGAAGGGGCAGGAAACACCATATATTTT. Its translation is CASIEEGAGNTIYF.

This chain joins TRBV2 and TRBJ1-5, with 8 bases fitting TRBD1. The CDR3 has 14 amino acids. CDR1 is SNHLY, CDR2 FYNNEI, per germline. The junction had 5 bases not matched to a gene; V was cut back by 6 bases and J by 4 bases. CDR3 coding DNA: TGTGCCAGCAGCTGGACAGGGAAAAATCAGCCCCAGCATTTT. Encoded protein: CASSWTGKNQPQHF.

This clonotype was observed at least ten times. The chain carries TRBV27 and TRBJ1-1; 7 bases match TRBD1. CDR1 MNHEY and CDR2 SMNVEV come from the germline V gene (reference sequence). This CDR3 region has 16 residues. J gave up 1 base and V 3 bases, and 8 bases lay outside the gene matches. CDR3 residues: CASSFIGGDGNTEAFF. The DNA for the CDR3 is TGTGCCAGCAGTTTCATAGGGGGCGATGGGAACACTGAAGCTTTCTTT.

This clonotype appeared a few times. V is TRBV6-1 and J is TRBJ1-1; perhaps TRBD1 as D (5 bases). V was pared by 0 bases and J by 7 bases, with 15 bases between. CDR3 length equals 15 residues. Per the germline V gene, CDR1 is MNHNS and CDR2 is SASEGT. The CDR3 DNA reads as TGTGCCAGCAGTGAAGCAGGGGAGAGGAAAGATGAAGCTTTCTTT. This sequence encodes CASSEAGERKDEAFF.

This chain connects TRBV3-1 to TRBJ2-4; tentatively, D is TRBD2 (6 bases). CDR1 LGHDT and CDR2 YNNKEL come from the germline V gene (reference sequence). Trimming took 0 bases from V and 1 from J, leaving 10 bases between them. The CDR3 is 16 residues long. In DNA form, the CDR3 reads TGTGCCAGCAGCCAAGATCCGGGGGTCGCCAAAAACATTCAGTACTTC. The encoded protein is CASSQDPGVAKNIQYF.

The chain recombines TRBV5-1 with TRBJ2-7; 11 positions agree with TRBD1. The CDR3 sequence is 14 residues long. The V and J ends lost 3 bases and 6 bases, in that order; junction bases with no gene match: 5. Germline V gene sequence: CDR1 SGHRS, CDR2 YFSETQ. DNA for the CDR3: TGCGCCAGCAGCTCCGGGACAGGGGGGAGCGAGCAGTACTTC. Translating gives CASSSGTGGSEQYF.

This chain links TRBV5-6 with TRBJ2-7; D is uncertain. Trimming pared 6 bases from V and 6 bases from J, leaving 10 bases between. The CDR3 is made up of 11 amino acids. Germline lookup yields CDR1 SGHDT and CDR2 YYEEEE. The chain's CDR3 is CASTWGSEQYF. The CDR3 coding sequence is TGTGCCAGCACCTGGGGATCCGAGCAGTACTTC.

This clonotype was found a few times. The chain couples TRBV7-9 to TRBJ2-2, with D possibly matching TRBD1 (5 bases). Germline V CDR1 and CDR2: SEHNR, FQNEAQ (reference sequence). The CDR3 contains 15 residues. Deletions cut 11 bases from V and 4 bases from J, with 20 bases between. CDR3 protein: CAPHKWGRATGELFF. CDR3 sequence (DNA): TGTGCCCCTCACAAGTGGGGCAGGGCCACCGGGGAGCTGTTTTTT.

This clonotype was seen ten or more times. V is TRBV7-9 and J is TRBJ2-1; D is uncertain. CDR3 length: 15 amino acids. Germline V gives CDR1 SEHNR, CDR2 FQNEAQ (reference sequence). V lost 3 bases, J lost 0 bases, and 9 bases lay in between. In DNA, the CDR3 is TGTGCCAGCAGCTTCACAGCGCGCTCCTACAATGAGCAGTTCTTC. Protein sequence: CASSFTARSYNEQFF.

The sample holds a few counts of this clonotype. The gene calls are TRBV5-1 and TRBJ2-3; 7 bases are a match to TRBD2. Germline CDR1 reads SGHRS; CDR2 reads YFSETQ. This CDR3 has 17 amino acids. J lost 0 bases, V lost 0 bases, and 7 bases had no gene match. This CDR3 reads CASSLAGAGTSTDTQYF. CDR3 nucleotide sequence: TGCGCCAGCAGCTTGGCCGGAGCGGGGACTAGCACAGATACGCAGTATTTT.

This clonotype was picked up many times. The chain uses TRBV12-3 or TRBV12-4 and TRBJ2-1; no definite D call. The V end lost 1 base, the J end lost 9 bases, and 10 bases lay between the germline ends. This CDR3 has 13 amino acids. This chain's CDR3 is CASSLDGRIEQFF. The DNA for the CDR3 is TGTGCCAGCAGTTTAGATGGGCGAATTGAGCAGTTCTTC.

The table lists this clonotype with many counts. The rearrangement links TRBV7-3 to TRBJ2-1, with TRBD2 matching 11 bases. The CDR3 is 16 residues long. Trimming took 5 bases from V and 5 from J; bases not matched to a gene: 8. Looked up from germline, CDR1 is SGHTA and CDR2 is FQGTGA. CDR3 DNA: TGTGCCAGCAGCAAACTAGCGGGAGTATCAAACAATGAGCAGTTCTTC. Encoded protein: CASSKLAGVSNNEQFF.

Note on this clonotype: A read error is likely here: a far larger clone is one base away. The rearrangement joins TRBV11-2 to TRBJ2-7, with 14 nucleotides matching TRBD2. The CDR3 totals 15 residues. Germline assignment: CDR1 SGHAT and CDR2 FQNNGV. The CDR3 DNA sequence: TGTGCCAGCAAGCAAGGGACTAGCGGGAGCTACGATCAGTACTTC. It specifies CASKQGTSGSYDQYF.

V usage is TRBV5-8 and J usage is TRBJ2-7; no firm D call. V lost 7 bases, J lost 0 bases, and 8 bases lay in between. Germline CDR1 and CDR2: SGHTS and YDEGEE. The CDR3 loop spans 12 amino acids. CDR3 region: CASGPSSYEQYF. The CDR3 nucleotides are TGTGCCAGCGGACCGAGCTCCTACGAGCAGTACTTC.

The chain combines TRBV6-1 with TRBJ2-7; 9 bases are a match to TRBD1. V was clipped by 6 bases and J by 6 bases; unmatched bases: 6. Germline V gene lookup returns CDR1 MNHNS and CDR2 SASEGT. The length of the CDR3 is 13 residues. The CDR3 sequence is CASSLGTGSEQYF. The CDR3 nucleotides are TGTGCCAGCAGCCTCGGGACAGGGAGCGAGCAGTACTTC.

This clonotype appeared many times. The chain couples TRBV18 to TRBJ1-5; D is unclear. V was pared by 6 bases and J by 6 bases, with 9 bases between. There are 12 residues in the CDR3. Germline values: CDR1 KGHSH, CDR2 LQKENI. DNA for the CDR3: TGTGCCAGCTCCGCGGAGGGTCAGCCCCAGCATTTT. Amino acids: CASSAEGQPQHF.

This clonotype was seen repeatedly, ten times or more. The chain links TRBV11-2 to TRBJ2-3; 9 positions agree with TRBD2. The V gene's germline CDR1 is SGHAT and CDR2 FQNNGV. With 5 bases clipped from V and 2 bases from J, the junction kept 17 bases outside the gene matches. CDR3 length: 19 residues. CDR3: CASSPRVTSGPTYTDTQYF. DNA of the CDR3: TGTGCCAGCAGCCCGAGGGTGACTAGCGGTCCTACTTACACAGATACGCAGTATTTT.

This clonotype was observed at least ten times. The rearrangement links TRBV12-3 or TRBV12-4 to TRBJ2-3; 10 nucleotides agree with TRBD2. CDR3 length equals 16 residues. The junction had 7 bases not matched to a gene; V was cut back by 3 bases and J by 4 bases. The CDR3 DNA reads TGTGCCAGCAGTTTTAATAGCGGGAGGTTGTCAGATACGCAGTATTTT. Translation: CASSFNSGRLSDTQYF.

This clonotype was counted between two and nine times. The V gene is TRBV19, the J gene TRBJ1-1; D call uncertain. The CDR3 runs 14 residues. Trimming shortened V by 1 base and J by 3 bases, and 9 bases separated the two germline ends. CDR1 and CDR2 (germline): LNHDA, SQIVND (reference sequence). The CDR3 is CASSIGRVYTEAFF. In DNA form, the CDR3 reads TGTGCCAGTAGTATAGGTCGGGTTTACACTGAAGCTTTCTTT.

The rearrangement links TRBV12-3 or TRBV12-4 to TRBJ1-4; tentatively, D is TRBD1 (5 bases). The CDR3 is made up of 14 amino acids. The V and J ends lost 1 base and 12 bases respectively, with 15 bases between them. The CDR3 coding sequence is TGTGCCAGCAGTTTAGGGCCCGGGGGGGGGGAACTGTTTTTT. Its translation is CASSLGPGGGELFF.

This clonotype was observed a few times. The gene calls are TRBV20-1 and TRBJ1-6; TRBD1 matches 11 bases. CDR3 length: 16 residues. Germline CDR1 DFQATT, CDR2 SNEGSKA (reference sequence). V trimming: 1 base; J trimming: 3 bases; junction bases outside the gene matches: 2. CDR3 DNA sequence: TGCAGTGCTAGAGGGACAGGGGGCGACTATAATTCACCCCTCCACTTT. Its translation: CSARGTGGDYNSPLHF.

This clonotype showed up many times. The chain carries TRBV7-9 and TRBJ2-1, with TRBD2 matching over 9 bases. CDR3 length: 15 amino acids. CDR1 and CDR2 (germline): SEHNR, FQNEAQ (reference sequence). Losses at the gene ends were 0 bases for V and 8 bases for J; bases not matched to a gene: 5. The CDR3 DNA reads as TGTGCCAGCAGCTTAGCTTCTAGCGGGATAGATGAGCAGTTCTTC. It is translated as CASSLASSGIDEQFF. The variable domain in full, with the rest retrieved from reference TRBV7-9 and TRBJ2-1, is DTGVSQNPRHKITKRGQNVTFRCDPISEHNRLYWYRQTLGQGPEFLTYFQNEAQLEKSRLLSDRFSAERPKGSFSTLEIQRTEQGDSAMYLCASSLASSGIDEQFFGPGTRLTVL.